This T cell receptor (beta chain) appears in the sequencing data of a study of identical twins. This clonotype turned up a few times. Its antigen is unknown. Points from the study as a whole: Alpha sequences that were out-of-frame and twin-shared showed an excess of low generation probability.

MiXCR was run by TCRdb on the 5' RACE reads, yielding one entry per CDR3 protein. The table records approximately 500,000 distinct CDR3 sequences, less than 25% of them present only once. This CDR3 contains 15 residues. V gave up 5 bases and J gave up 7 bases; unmatched junction bases: 9. These data were also filed under a second study, of T cells expressing NK-cell markers.

The receptor's source is a woman aged 18-29 years in good health. What was sequenced was CD4+ T cells sorted from blood. The V call is TRBV12-3 or TRBV12-4, the J call TRBJ1-2; 11 nucleotides line up with TRBD1. CDR3 sequence reads: CASSPSGTGGFGYTF. The CDR3 DNA reads TGTGCCAGCAGTCCCTCCGGGACAGGGGGATTTGGCTACACCTTC.